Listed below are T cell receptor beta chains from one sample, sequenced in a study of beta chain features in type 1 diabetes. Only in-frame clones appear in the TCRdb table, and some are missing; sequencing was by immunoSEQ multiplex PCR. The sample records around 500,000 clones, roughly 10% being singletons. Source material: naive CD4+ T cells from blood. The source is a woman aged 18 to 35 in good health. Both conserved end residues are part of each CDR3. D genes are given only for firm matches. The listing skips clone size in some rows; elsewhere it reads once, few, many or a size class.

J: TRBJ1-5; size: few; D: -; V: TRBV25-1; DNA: TGTGCCAGCAGTGAATTGGGTCAGCCCCAGCATTTT; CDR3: CASSELGQPQHF
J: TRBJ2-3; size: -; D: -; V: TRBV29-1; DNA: TGCAGCGTTGTTGGCAGAGATAGGGGAAAGGGCACAGATACGCAGTATTTT; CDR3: CSVVGRDRGKGTDTQYF
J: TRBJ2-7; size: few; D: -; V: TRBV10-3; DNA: TGTGCCATCAGTACCGTCGACCCCAACGAGCAGTACTTC; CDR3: CAISTVDPNEQYF
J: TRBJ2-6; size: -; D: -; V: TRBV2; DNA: TGTGTCCCGGGAAACCAGATCTCTGGGGCCAACGTCCTGACTTTC; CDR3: CVPGNQISGANVLTF
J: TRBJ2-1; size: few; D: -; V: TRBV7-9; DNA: TGTGCCAGCGGCTCGGAGGGGTCGGCCAATGAGCAGTTCTTC; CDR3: CASGSEGSANEQFF
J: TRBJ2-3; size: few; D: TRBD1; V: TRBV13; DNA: TGTGCCAGCAGTCGGACAGGGGGCTCGGATACGCAGTATTTT; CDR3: CASSRTGGSDTQYF
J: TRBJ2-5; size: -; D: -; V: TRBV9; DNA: TGTGCCAGCAGCGTAGACGCCTTGCGAGAGACCCAGTACTTC; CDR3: CASSVDALRETQYF
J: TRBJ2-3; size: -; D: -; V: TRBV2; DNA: TGTGCCAGCAGTGGGTTACGCACAGATACGCAGTATTTT; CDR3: CASSGLRTDTQYF
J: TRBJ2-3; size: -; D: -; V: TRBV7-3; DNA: TGTGCCAGCAGCTTAAATCGGGGAGCGAGGGATACGCAGTATTTT; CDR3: CASSLNRGARDTQYF
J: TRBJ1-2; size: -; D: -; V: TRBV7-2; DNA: TGTGCCAGCAGCTTATTCACAGCGGCAGCGGGTGGCTACACCTTC; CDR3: CASSLFTAAAGGYTF
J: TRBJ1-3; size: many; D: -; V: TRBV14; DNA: TGTGCCAGCAGCGCCGACAGCTCTGGAAACACCATATATTTT; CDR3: CASSADSSGNTIYF
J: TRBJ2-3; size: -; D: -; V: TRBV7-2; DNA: TGTGCCAGCAGCTTAGGGCGCGGACTCCGTTTAGATACGCAGTATTTT; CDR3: CASSLGRGLRLDTQYF
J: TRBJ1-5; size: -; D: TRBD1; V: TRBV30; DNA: TGTGCCTGGGGACGGACAGGGAGCAATCAGCCCCAGCATTTT; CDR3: CAWGRTGSNQPQHF
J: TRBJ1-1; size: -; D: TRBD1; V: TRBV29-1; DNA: TGCAGCGTTGAGGGACAGGGGAGGTCTGAAGCTTTCTTT; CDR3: CSVEGQGRSEAFF
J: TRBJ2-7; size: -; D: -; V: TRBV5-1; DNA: TGCGCCAGCAGCTTCGGTCAGGGAGACGAGCAGTACTTC; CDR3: CASSFGQGDEQYF
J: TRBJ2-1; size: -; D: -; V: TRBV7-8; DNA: TGTGCCAGCAGCTTAAATACAGGGCGCTACAATGAGCAGTTCTTC; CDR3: CASSLNTGRYNEQFF
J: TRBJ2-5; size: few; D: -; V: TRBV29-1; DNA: TGCAGCGTTGTATCTGCGGGGTTAGAGACCCAGTACTTC; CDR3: CSVVSAGLETQYF
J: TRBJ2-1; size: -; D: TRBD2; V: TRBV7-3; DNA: TGTGCCAGCAGCTTAGCGGGAGGTGAAGATGAGCAGTTCTTC; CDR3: CASSLAGGEDEQFF
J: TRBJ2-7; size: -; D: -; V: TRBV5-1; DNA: TGCGCCAGCAGCCCAGGCGGTCTTTCGTACGAGCAGTACTTC; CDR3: CASSPGGLSYEQYF
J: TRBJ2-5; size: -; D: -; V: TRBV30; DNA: TGTGCCTGGAGTGTCCGGGGGGAGACCCAGTACTTC; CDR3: CAWSVRGETQYF
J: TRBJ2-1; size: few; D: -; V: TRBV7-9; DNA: TGTGCCAGCAGCTCCCACCGGGACGTCTCCTCTCGCTACAATGAGCAGTTCTTC; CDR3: CASSSHRDVSSRYNEQFF
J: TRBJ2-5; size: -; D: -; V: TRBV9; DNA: TGTGCCAGCAGCGTAGATGGGGTACAAGAGACCCAGTACTTC; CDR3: CASSVDGVQETQYF
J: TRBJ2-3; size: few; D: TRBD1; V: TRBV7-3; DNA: TGTGCCAGCAGCCCTCGGCAGGGGGCTAGCCCTTTGCCAGATACGCAGTATTTT; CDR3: CASSPRQGASPLPDTQYF
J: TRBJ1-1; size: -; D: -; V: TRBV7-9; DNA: TGTGCCAGCAGCTTAGGGTCTGTGTCTGGGAACACTGAAGCTTTCTTT; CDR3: CASSLGSVSGNTEAFF
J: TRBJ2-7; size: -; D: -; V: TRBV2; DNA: TGTGCCAGCAGTCGACGACAGCCAGGCTACGAGCAGTACTTC; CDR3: CASSRRQPGYEQYF
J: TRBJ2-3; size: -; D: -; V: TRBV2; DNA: TGTGCCAGCAGTGAAAGCCAGGGAACGCAGTATTTT; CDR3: CASSESQGTQYF
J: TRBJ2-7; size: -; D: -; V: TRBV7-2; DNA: TGTGCCAGCAGTTTCGCCGGGACGTCTGGGGGACGGCAGTACTTC; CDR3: CASSFAGTSGGRQYF
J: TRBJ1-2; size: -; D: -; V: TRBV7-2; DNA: TGTGCCAGCAGCTTGGATGGGAGGGGATTCGCCTTC; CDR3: CASSLDGRGFAF
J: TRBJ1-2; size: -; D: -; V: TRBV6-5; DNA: TGTGCCAGCTCCTCGACAGCAACTAACTATGGCTACACCTTC; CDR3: CASSSTATNYGYTF
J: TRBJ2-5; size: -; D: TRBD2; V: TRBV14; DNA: TGTGCCAGCAGCCAAGGGGGGACTAGGACCCAGTACTTC; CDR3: CASSQGGTRTQYF
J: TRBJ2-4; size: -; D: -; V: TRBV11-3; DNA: TGTGCCAGCAGCTTCGGCGGCATGGCCAAAAACATTCAGTACTTC; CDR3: CASSFGGMAKNIQYF